Each of the 28 T cell receptor beta chains below was sequenced from the same sample in a study of CD8 T cells in Susac syndrome. An amount of RNA that ranged from about 0.45 to 1 ug was reverse transcribed with random hexamers. TCRdb analysed the immunoSEQ multiplex PCR reads with MiXCR anew, one entry per CDR3 protein. Of around 150,000 distinct CDR3 sequences in the sample, roughly 93% were seen once. Sequencing input: CD4+ T cells from PBMCs. Source of these receptors: a human donor in good health.

The rearrangement uses TRBV29-1 and TRBJ2-3; possibly TRBD2 for D (6 bases). V gave up 5 bases and J gave up 3 bases, with 15 bases separating them. CDR1 SQVTM and CDR2 ANQGSEA come from the germline V gene. CDR3 length equals 14 residues. CDR3 region: CSVQVGRGTDTQYF. CDR3 DNA: TGCAGCGTTCAGGTGGGGCGGGGAACAGATACGCAGTATTTT.

The chain joins TRBV3-1 to TRBJ2-7; 8 bases are a match to TRBD2. With V trimmed by 0 bases and J by 7 bases, 5 bases remained unmatched. This CDR3 has 14 residues. Germline V lookup: CDR1 LGHDT, CDR2 YNNKEL (reference sequence). The CDR3 sequence is CASSQDAGGGEQYF. CDR3 DNA sequence: TGTGCCAGCAGCCAAGATGCGGGGGGCGGAGAGCAGTACTTC.

This chain connects TRBV29-1 to TRBJ2-1; no definite D call. This CDR3 has 13 amino acids. Looked up from germline, CDR1 is SQVTM and CDR2 is ANQGSEA. The CDR3 coding sequence is TGCTGTTCGGCCAAGAGCTCCTACAATGAGCAGTTCTTC. This gives the protein CCSAKSSYNEQFF.

This rearrangement joins TRBV7-2 to TRBJ2-3, with D perhaps matching TRBD1 or TRBD2 (5 bases each). The CDR3 is 16 residues long. Trimming stripped 3 bases from V and 0 bases from J, with 13 bases between. Germline CDR1 reads SGHTA; CDR2 reads FQGNSA. DNA for the CDR3: TGTGCCAGCAGCTTGCAGGGAGCAACTAGCACAGATACGCAGTATTTT. Its translation: CASSLQGATSTDTQYF.

This chain connects TRBV3-1 to TRBJ2-3, with D unresolved. The CDR3 loop spans 15 amino acids. CDR1 is LGHDT and CDR2 is YNNKEL in the germline V gene (reference sequence). With 4 bases removed from V and 2 bases from J, the gap between germline ends came to 13 bases. CDR3 nucleotide sequence: TGTGCCAGCAGCCCCGGCTATGAGGCCACAGATACGCAGTATTTT. Its protein product is CASSPGYEATDTQYF.

The chain links TRBV6-5 to TRBJ2-1, with 12 nucleotides matching TRBD2. J gave up 2 bases and V 4 bases, and 3 bases lay outside the gene matches. Germline V gives CDR1 MNHEY, CDR2 SVGAGI. This CDR3 is built from 16 residues. The CDR3: CASSFRLAGAYNEQFF. CDR3 in DNA: TGTGCCAGCAGTTTCCGACTAGCGGGGGCCTACAATGAGCAGTTCTTC.

The rearrangement links TRBV6-5 to TRBJ1-2; possibly TRBD1 for D (6 bases). CDR1 MNHEY and CDR2 SVGAGI come from the germline V gene. V dropped 6 bases and J dropped 4 bases, with 9 bases sitting between them. This CDR3 spans 12 amino acids. CDR3 sequence: CASRDSIYGYTF. CDR3 bases: TGTGCCAGCAGGGACAGCATCTATGGCTACACCTTC.

The chain joins TRBV10-3 to TRBJ2-6; 9 nucleotides align to TRBD1. There are 17 residues in the CDR3. CDR1 ENHRY and CDR2 SYGVKD come from the germline V gene. V shed 10 bases and J 3 bases; nucleotides not matched to a gene: 13. This chain's CDR3 is CATGTGDREFGANVLTF. Written as DNA, the CDR3 is TGTGCCACCGGGACGGGGGACAGGGAGTTTGGGGCCAACGTCCTGACTTTC.

The chain carries TRBV29-1 and TRBJ2-2; 10 nucleotides agree with TRBD1. CDR3 length equals 15 residues. The germline gives CDR1 SQVTM, CDR2 ANQGSEA. Losses at the gene ends were 7 bases for V and 7 bases for J; bases not matched to a gene: 12. The CDR3 loop is CSARSGQGIGGELFF. The CDR3 DNA sequence: TGCAGCGCGAGGTCGGGACAGGGGATCGGCGGGGAGCTGTTTTTT.

The rearrangement joins TRBV7-9 to TRBJ1-1; weak D call: TRBD1 (5 bases). Germline CDR1 SEHNR, CDR2 FQNEAQ (reference sequence). The CDR3 has 15 amino acids. Trimming took off 5 bases at V and 1 base at J, with 14 bases between the two ends. In DNA form, the CDR3 reads TGTGCCAGCAGCCGAATGACAGATTCGAACACTGAAGCTTTCTTT. It translates to CASSRMTDSNTEAFF.

This chain connects TRBV6-5 to TRBJ2-7, with 9 bases fitting TRBD1. CDR1 MNHEY and CDR2 SVGAGI come from the germline V gene. CDR3 length equals 16 residues. Trimming removed 4 bases from V and 5 bases from J; junction bases left unmatched: 12. CDR3 DNA sequence: TGTGCCAGCAGTTCCGCCGGGACAGGGAAGATGGACGAGCAGTACTTC. Residues: CASSSAGTGKMDEQYF.

This chain joins TRBV24-1 and TRBJ1-1, with 7 bases that match TRBD1. This CDR3 has 13 amino acids. V lost 3 bases to trimming and J lost 5 bases; unmatched junction nucleotides: 2. Germline CDR1 KGHDR, CDR2 SFDVKD. DNA for the CDR3: TGTGCCACCAGTGATACACAGGGGACTGAAGCTTTCTTT. It is translated as CATSDTQGTEAFF.

The chain recombines TRBV11-2 with TRBJ2-3, with D tentatively TRBD2 (6 bases). Germline V CDR1 and CDR2: SGHAT, FQNNGV. The length of the CDR3 is 15 residues. Trimming took 6 bases from V and 4 from J, leaving 17 bases between them. CDR3 region: CASSLSRRGSDTQYF. DNA for the CDR3: TGTGCCAGCAGTTTATCCCGGAGGGGTTCAGATACGCAGTATTTT.

This clonotype was detected only once. The chain couples TRBV6-1 to TRBJ1-4, with TRBD1 as a possible D gene (6 bases). Germline CDR1 MNHNS, CDR2 SASEGT. Trimming stripped 6 bases from V and 8 bases from J, with 22 bases between. The CDR3 has 16 amino acids. CDR3 sequence (DNA): TGTGCCAGCAGCCGTTACCGGGACACCTTAGAGGAAAAACTGTTTTTT. This encodes CASSRYRDTLEEKLFF.

The chain employs TRBV4-1 and TRBJ2-2; tentatively, D is TRBD1 or TRBD2 (5 bases each). The V and J ends lost 3 bases and 7 bases respectively, with 15 bases between them. The CDR3 length is 15 residues. Germline V gene data show CDR1 as MGHRA and CDR2 as YSYEKL. DNA for the CDR3: TGCGCCAGCAGCCAGGAACCGGGACCCTACGGGGAGCTGTTTTTT. Translating it yields CASSQEPGPYGELFF.

The chain's CDR3 is CASSLEGQSNQPQHF. The DNA for the CDR3 is TGCGCCAGCAGCTTGGAAGGACAGAGCAATCAGCCCCAGCATTTT. This chain uses TRBV5-1 with TRBJ1-5, with D perhaps TRBD1 (6 bases). Trimming stripped 0 bases from V and 1 base from J, with 8 bases between. The germline V gene has CDR1 SGHRS and CDR2 YFSETQ. The CDR3 runs 15 residues.

This clonotype was counted a single time. The rearrangement links TRBV7-8 to TRBJ2-1; D is unresolved. V gave up 5 bases and J gave up 8 bases, with 10 bases separating them. This CDR3 comprises 12 residues. Germline loops: CDR1 SGHVS, CDR2 FQNEAQ. The CDR3 sequence is CASSLHLDEQFF. CDR3 bases: TGTGCCAGCAGCCTACATTTGGATGAGCAGTTCTTC.

The genes are TRBV27 and TRBJ1-5, with 11 nucleotides matching TRBD1. The V and J ends lost 5 bases and 6 bases, in that order; junction bases with no gene match: 6. This CDR3 is built from 15 residues. Germline V CDR1 and CDR2: MNHEY, SMNVEV (reference sequence). The DNA of the CDR3 is TGTGCCAGCAGTCATCTTGGGACAGGGGGTCAGCCCCAGCATTTT. Translation gives CASSHLGTGGQPQHF.

This chain connects TRBV29-1 to TRBJ1-3; D remains unclear. The CDR3 has 14 residues. V lost 1 base and J 4 bases, leaving 11 bases between the germline ends. Germline loops: CDR1 SQVTM, CDR2 ANQGSEA. The CDR3 DNA reads TGCAGCGTTGAAGCCGGGAGTGGGGGAAACACCATATATTTT. It yields the protein CSVEAGSGGNTIYF.

The CDR3 here is CASSPAGNYGYTF. The CDR3, as DNA: TGTGCCAGCAGCCCGGCCGGGAACTATGGCTACACCTTC. V usage is TRBV3-1 and J usage is TRBJ1-2; D remains ambiguous. Deletions cut 4 bases from V and 2 bases from J, with 8 bases between. Germline CDR1 is LGHDT and CDR2 is YNNKEL (reference sequence). The CDR3 length is 13 residues.

The gene calls are TRBV5-1 and TRBJ2-1; D not resolved. CDR3 length: 12 amino acids. Deletions cut 2 bases from V and 7 bases from J, with 7 bases between. Germline V CDR1 and CDR2: SGHRS, YFSETQ. CDR3 nucleotides: TGCGCCAGCAGCTTTGATGTAAATGAGCAGTTCTTC. This gives the protein CASSFDVNEQFF.

V gene TRBV7-2 combines with J gene TRBJ2-5; 16 bases line up with TRBD2. Germline-derived CDR1 and CDR2 are SGHTA and FQGNSA. V dropped 5 bases and J dropped 4; count of bases not matched to a gene: 7. The CDR3 runs to 17 residues. The CDR3 region has the DNA TGTGCCAGCAGCCCTAGGGGACTAGCGGGGGGGCTAGAGACCCAGTACTTC. Translating it yields CASSPRGLAGGLETQYF.

The chain combines TRBV29-1 with TRBJ1-6, with 7 bases that match TRBD1. Germline V gives CDR1 SQVTM, CDR2 ANQGSEA. The CDR3 loop spans 16 amino acids. V trimming: 2 bases; J trimming: 7 bases; junction bases outside the gene matches: 11. This CDR3 is CSVEWGIYRGNSPLHF. In DNA, the CDR3 is TGCAGCGTTGAATGGGGAATATACAGGGGCAATTCACCCCTCCACTTT.

This chain uses TRBV15 with TRBJ2-3; maybe TRBD2 (6 bases). Germline CDR1 reads LNHNV; CDR2 reads YYDKDF (reference sequence). This CDR3 is 16 amino acids long. V was cut by 8 bases and J by 0 bases, with 18 bases left in between. The CDR3 sequence is CATRDRAGPSTDTQYF. CDR3 in DNA: TGTGCCACCCGCGACCGCGCGGGACCCAGCACAGATACGCAGTATTTT.

The CDR3 nucleotides are TGTGCCAGCAGACAACAGGTGAACACTGAAGCTTTCTTT. This encodes CASRQQVNTEAFF. The V call is TRBV12-3 or TRBV12-4, the J call TRBJ1-1, with D perhaps TRBD1 (5 bases). This CDR3 has 13 residues. V gave up 6 bases and J gave up 0 bases, with 8 bases separating them.

The chain recombines TRBV19 with TRBJ2-3, with TRBD2 as a possible D gene (6 bases). Trimming cost V 5 bases and J 6 bases, with 18 bases left between them. CDR3 length equals 15 residues. Germline CDR1 is LNHDA and CDR2 is SQIVND (reference sequence). The CDR3 protein is CASSGRTASVDTQYF. Here the CDR3 DNA reads TGTGCCAGTAGTGGGAGGACTGCTTCGGTGGATACGCAGTATTTT.

The CDR3 DNA reads as TGCAGTGCTAGAGGTCCAGGGGGCGCATCTCAGCCCCAGCATTTT. Residues: CSARGPGGASQPQHF. The J gene is TRBJ1-5, the V gene TRBV20-1, with TRBD1 matching 8 bases. The ends lost 1 base at V and 6 bases at J; junction bases unmatched: 8. The V gene's germline CDR1 is DFQATT and CDR2 SNEGSKA (reference sequence). This CDR3 is 15 amino acids long.

The chain couples TRBV5-1 to TRBJ2-7; TRBD1 matches 7 bases. Germline V CDR1 and CDR2: SGHRS, YFSETQ. The length of the CDR3 is 13 residues. The V segment lost 1 base and the J segment 5 bases; nucleotides outside the gene matches: 3. The CDR3 DNA is TGCGCCAGCAGCTTGAACAGGGGAGACGAGCAGTACTTC. Translation: CASSLNRGDEQYF. Full variable domain (missing parts from reference TRBV5-1 and TRBJ2-7): KAGVTQTPRYLIKTRGQQVTLSCSPISGHRSVSWYQQTPGQGLQFLFEYFSETQRNKGNFPGRFSGRQFSNSRSEMNVSTLELGDSALYLCASSLNRGDEQYFGPGTRLTVT.